This entry features one T cell receptor beta chain sequence. The data originate from a study of T-cell reconstitution after alpha-beta-depleted transplantation in children. The TCRbeta library was prepared with unique molecular identifiers. TCRdb redid the calling of the PCR reads with MiXCR, one entry per CDR3 protein. The sample lists around 530,000 distinct CDR3 sequences, approximately 30% occurring once. Trimming shortened V by 6 bases and J by 8 bases, and 16 bases separated the two germline ends. The CDR3 loop spans 13 amino acids. CDR1 is MNHNS, CDR2 SASEGT, per germline. The chain uses TRBV6-1 and TRBJ1-2; the D gene is possibly TRBD1 (6 bases). This sample comprised PBMCs from the stem cell graft donor, obtained from the stem cell graft. This receptor was identified in a human donor who donated a stem cell graft to a child with aplastic anemia. The CDR3 protein is CASSGVNRAGYTF. The CDR3 DNA reads TGTGCCAGCAGCGGAGTCAACAGGGCCGGCTACACCTTC.